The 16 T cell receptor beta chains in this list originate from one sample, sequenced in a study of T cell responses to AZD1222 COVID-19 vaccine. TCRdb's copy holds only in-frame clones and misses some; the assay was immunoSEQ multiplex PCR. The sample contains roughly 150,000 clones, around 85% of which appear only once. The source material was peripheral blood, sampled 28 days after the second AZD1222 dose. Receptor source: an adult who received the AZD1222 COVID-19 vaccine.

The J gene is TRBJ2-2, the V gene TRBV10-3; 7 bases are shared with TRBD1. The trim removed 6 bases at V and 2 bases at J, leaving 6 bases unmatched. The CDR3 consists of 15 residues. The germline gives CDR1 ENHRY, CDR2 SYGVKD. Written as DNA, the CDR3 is TGTGCCATCAGCAAGAACAGGGGTAACACCGGGGAGCTGTTTTTT. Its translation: CAISKNRGNTGELFF.

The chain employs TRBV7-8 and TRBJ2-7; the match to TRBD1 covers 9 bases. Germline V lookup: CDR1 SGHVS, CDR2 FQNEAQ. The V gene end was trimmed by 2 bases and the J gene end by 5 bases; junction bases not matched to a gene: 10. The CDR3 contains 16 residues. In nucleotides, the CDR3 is TGTGCCAGCAGCTTATTTACCGGACAGGGGCGCGACGAGCAGTACTTC. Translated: CASSLFTGQGRDEQYF.

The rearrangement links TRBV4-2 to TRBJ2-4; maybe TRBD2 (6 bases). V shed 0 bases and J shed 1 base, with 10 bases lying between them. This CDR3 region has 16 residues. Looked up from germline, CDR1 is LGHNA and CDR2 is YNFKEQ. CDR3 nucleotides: TGTGCCAGCAGCCAAGATGCGGGGTTGGCCAAAAACATTCAGTACTTC. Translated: CASSQDAGLAKNIQYF.

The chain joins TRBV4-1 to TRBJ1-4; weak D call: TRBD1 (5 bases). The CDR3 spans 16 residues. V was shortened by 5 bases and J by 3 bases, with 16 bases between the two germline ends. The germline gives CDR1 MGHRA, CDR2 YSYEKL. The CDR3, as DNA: TGCGCCAGCAGCACACGTGGGGCGGGATCTAATGAAAAACTGTTTTTT. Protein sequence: CASSTRGAGSNEKLFF.

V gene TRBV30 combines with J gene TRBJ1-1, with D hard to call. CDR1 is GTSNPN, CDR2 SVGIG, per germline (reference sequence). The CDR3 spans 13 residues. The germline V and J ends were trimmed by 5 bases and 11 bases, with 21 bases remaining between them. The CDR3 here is CAWAQTLPGEAFF. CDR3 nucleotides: TGTGCCTGGGCACAGACACTCCCTGGGGAGGCTTTCTTT.

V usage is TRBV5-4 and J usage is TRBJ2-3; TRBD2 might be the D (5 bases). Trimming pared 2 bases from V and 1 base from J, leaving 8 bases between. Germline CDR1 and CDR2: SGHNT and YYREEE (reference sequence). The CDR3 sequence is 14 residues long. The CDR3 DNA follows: TGTGCCAGCAGCTTTGGGGAGCGCACAGATACGCAGTATTTT. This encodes CASSFGERTDTQYF.

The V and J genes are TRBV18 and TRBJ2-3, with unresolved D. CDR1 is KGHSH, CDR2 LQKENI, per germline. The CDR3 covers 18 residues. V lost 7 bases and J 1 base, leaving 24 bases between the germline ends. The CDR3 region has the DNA TGTGCCAGCTGTTCGGGCGACTCCTTCCTAATGTGCACAGATACGCAGTATTTT. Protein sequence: CASCSGDSFLMCTDTQYF.

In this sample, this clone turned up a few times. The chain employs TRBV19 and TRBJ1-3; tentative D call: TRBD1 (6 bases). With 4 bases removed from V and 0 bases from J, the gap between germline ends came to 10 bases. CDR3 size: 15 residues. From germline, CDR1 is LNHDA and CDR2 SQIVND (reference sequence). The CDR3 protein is CASSRDISSGNTIYF. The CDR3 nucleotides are TGTGCCAGTAGTAGGGACATCAGCTCTGGAAACACCATATATTTT.

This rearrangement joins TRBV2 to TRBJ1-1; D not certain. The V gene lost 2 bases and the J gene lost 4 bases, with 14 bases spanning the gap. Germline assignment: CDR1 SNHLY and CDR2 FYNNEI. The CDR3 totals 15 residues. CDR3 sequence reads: CASSERGRWGTEAFF. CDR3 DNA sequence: TGTGCCAGCAGTGAACGTGGCCGGTGGGGCACTGAAGCTTTCTTT. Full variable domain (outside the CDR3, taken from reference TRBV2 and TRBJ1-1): EPEVTQTPSHQVTQMGQEVILRCVPISNHLYFYWYRQILGQKVEFLVSFYNNEISEKSEIFDDQFSVERPDGSNFTLKIRSTKLEDSAMYFCASSERGRWGTEAFFGQGTRLTVV.

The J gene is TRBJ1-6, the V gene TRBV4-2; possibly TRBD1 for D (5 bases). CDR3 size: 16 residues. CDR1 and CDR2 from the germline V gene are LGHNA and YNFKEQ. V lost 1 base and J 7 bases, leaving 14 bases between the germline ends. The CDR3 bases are TGTGCCAGCAGCCAAGGGCCGGGACTGTTAAATTCACCCCTCCACTTT. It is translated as CASSQGPGLLNSPLHF.

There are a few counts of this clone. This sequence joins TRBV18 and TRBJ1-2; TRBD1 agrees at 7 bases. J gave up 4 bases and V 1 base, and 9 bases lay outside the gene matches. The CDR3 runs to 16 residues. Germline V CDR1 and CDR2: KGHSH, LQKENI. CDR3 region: CASSPQVEGAPYGYTF. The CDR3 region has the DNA TGTGCCAGCTCACCACAGGTAGAGGGGGCTCCCTATGGCTACACCTTC.

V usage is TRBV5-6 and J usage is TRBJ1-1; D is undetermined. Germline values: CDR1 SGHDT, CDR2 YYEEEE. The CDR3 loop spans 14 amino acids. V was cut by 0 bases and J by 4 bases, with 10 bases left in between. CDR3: CASSLGVSRTEAFF. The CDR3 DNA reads TGTGCCAGCAGCTTGGGGGTGAGTCGCACTGAAGCTTTCTTT. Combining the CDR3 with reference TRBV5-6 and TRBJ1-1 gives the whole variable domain DAGVTQSPTHLIKTRGQQVTLRCSPKSGHDTVSWYQQALGQGPQFIFQYYEEEERQRGNFPDRFSGHQFPNYSSELNVNALLLGDSALYLCASSLGVSRTEAFFGQGTRLTVV.

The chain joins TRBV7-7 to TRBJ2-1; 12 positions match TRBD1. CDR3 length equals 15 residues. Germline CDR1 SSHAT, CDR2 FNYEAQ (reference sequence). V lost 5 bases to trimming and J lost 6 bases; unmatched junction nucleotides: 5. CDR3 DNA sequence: TGTGCCAGCAGCAAGGGACAGGGGGCGATCAATGAGCAGTTCTTC. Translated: CASSKGQGAINEQFF. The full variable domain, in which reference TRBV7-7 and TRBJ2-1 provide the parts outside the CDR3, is GAGVSQSPRYKVTKRGQDVTLRCDPISSHATLYWYQQALGQGPEFLTYFNYEAQPDKSGLPSDRFSAERPEGSISTLTIQRTEQRDSAMYRCASSKGQGAINEQFFGPGTRLTVL.

This CDR3 is CASSQGAGRGPYNEQFF. CDR3 sequence (DNA): TGCGCCAGCAGCCAAGGGGCAGGGCGGGGGCCCTACAATGAGCAGTTCTTC. V and J are TRBV4-3 and TRBJ2-1, with D possibly being TRBD2 (7 bases). The length of the CDR3 is 17 residues. Germline lookup yields CDR1 LGHNA and CDR2 YSLEER. The V and J ends lost 1 base and 2 bases respectively, with 15 bases between them.

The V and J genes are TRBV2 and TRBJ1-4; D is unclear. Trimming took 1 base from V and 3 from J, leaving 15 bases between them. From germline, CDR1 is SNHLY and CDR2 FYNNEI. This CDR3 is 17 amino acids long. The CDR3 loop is CASSEGAPFEANEKLFF. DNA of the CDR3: TGTGCCAGCAGTGAAGGGGCACCCTTTGAGGCTAATGAAAAACTGTTTTTT.

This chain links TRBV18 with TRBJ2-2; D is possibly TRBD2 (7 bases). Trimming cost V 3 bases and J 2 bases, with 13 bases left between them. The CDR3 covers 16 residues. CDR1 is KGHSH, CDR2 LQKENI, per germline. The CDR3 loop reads CASSPTGGRNTGELFF. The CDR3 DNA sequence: TGTGCCAGCTCACCTACGGGGGGCCGTAACACCGGGGAGCTGTTTTTT. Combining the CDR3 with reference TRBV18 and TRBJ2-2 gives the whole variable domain NAGVMQNPRHLVRRRGQEARLRCSPMKGHSHVYWYRQLPEEGLKFMVYLQKENIIDESGMPKERFSAEFPKEGPSILRIQQVVRGDSAAYFCASSPTGGRNTGELFFGEGSRLTVL.